This T cell receptor (beta chain) emerged from a study of cytomegalovirus exposure and HLA in healthy donors. Overall study: The approximately 690 first-cohort repertoires and the 110 or so validation repertoires shared the same platform, a later analysis reported.

Regarding the study as a whole: It was 150 to 200 TCR beta chains that were listed as cytomegalovirus-associated. The authors confirmed in vitro that a few CMV-associated chains were specific for CMV antigens.

As regards this clone: Its cognate antigen is unknown.

The protocol was immunoSEQ multiplex PCR, while the TCRdb copy is restricted to in-frame clones and leaves out a portion. The sample has about 160,000 clones; approximately 86% are singletons. The length of the CDR3 is 12 residues. Germline V gene lookup returns CDR1 MNHEY and CDR2 SVGAGI. The V and J ends lost 11 bases and 0 bases respectively, with 8 bases between them. The receptor comes from a man aged 25 to 40 in good health and CMV-seropositive. J is TRBJ1-3 and V is TRBV6-5, with D perhaps TRBD1 (6 bases). Sequencing was carried out using PBMCs. This CDR3 is CAVQGSGNTIYF. CDR3 nucleotides: TGTGCCGTACAGGGCTCTGGAAACACCATATATTTT.